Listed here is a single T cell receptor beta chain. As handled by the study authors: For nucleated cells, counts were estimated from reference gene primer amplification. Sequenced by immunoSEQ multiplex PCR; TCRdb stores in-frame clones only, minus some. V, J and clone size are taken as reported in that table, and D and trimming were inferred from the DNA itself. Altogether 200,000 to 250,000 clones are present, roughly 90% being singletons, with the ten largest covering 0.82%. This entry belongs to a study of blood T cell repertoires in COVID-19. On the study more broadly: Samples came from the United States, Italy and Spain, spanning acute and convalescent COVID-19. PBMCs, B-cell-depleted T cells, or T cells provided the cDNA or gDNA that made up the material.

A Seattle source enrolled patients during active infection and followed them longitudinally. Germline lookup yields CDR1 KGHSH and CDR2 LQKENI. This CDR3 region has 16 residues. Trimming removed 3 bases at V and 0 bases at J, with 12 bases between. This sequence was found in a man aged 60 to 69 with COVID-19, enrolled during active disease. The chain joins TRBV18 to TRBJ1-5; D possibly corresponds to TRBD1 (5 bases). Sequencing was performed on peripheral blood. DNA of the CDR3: TGTGCCAGCTCACCCTTTGGGGGGGGTAGCAATCAGCCCCAGCATTTT. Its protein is CASSPFGGGSNQPQHF.